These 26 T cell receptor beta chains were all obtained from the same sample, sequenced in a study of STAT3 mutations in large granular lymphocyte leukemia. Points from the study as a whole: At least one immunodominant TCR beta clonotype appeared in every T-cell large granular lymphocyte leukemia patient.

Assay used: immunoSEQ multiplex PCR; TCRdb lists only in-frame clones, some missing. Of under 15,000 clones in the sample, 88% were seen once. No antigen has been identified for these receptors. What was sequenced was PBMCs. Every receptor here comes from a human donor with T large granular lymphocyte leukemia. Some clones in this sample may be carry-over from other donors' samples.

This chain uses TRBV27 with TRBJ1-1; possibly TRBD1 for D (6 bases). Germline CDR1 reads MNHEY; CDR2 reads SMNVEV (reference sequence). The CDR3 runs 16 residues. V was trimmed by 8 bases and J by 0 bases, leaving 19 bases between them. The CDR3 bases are TGTGCCAGCCTACTCAGGGGACCCCCTATGAACACTGAAGCTTTCTTT. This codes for CASLLRGPPMNTEAFF.

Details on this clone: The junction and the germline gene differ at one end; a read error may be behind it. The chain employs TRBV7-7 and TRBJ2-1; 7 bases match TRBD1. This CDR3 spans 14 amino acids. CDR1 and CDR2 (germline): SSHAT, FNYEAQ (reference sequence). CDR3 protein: CASSQTTGSGEQFF. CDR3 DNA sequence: TGTGCTAGCAGCCAGACGACAGGGTCGGGTGAGCAGTTCTTC. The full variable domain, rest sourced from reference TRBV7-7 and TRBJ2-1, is GAGVSQSPRYKVTKRGQDVTLRCDPISSHATLYWYQQALGQGPEFLTYFNYEAQPDKSGLPSDRFSAERPEGSISTLTIQRTEQRDSAMYRCASSQTTGSGEQFFGPGTRLTVL.

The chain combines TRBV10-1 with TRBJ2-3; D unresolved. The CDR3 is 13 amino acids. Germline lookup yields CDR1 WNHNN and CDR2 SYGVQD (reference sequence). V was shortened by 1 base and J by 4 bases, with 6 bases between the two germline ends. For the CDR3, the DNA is TGCGCCAGCAGTGAGTTTATAGCAGATACGCAGTATTTT. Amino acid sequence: CASSEFIADTQYF.

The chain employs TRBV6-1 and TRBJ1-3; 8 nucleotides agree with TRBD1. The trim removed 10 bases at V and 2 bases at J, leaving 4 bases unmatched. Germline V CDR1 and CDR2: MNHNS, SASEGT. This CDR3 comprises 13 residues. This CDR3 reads CATGQVPGNTIYF. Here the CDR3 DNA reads TGTGCCACGGGACAGGTCCCTGGAAACACCATATATTTT.

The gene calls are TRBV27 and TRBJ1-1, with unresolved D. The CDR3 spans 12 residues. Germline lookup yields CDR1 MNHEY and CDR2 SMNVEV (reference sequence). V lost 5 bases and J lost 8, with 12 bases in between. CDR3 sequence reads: CASSDPGYEAFF. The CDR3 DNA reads TGTGCCAGCAGTGATCCAGGATACGAAGCTTTCTTT.

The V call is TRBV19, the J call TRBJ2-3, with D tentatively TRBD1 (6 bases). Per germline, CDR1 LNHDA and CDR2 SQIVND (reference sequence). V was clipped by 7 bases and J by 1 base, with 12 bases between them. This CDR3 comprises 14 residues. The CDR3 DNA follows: TGTGCCAGTACTTATGCAGGGGGCACAGATACGCAGTATTTT. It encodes CASTYAGGTDTQYF. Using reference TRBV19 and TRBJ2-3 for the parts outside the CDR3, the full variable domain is DGGITQSPKYLFRKEGQNVTLSCEQNLNHDAMYWYRQDPGQGLRLIYYSQIVNDFQKGDIAEGYSVSREKKESFPLTVTSAQKNPTAFYLCASTYAGGTDTQYFGPGTRLTVL.

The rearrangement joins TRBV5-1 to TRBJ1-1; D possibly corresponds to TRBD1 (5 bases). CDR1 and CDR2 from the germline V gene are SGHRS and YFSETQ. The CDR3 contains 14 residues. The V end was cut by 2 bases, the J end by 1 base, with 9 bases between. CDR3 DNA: TGCGCCAGCAGCTTTGGGGCAGCGAACACTGAAGCTTTCTTT. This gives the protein CASSFGAANTEAFF.

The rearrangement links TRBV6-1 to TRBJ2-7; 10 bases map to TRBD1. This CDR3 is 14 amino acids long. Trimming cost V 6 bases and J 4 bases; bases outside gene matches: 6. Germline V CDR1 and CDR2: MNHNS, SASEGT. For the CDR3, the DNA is TGTGCCAGCAGCGGGACAGGGGACACTTACGAGCAGTACTTC. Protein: CASSGTGDTYEQYF.

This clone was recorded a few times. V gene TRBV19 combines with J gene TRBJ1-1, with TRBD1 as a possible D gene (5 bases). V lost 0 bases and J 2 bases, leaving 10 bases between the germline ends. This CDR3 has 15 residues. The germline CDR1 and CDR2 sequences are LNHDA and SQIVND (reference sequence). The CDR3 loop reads CASSIDGTVNTEAFF. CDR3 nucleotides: TGTGCCAGTAGTATAGACGGGACGGTTAACACTGAAGCTTTCTTT. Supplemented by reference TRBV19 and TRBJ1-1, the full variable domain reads DGGITQSPKYLFRKEGQNVTLSCEQNLNHDAMYWYRQDPGQGLRLIYYSQIVNDFQKGDIAEGYSVSREKKESFPLTVTSAQKNPTAFYLCASSIDGTVNTEAFFGQGTRLTVV.

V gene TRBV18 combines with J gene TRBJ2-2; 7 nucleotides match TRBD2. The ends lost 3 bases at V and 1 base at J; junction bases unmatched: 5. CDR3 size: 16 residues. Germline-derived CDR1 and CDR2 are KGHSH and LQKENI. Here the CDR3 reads CASSPRAGLNTGELFF. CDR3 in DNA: TGTGCCAGCTCACCGAGAGCGGGGTTGAACACCGGGGAGCTGTTTTTT.

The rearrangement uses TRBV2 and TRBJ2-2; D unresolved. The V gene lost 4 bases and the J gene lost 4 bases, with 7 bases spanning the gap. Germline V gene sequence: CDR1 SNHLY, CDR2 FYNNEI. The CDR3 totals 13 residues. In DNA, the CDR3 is TGTGCCAGCAGTGCCCTTTTCACCGGGGAGCTGTTTTTT. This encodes CASSALFTGELFF.

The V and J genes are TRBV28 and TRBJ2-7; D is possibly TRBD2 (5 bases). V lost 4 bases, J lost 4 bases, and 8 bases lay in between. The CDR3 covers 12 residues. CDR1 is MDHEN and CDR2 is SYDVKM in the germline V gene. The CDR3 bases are TGTGCCAGCAGTTCGGGGAGTTACGAGCAGTACTTC. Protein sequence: CASSSGSYEQYF.

The CDR3: CASSQARGGYGYGYTF. The CDR3 DNA reads TGCGCCAGCAGCCAAGCGAGGGGGGGCTATGGCTATGGCTACACCTTC. The chain uses TRBV4-3 and TRBJ1-2, with D maybe TRBD1 (6 bases). In germline, CDR1 is LGHNA, CDR2 YSLEER. The CDR3 has 16 residues. Trimming took off 1 base at V and 4 bases at J, with 16 bases between the two ends.

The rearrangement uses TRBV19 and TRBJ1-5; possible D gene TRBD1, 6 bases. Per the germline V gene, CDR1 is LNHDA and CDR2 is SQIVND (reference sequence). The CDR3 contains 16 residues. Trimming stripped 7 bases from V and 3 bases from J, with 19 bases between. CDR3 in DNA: TGTGCCAGTATGAGGGGGGGCGCCTTAGACAATCAGCCCCAGCATTTT. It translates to CASMRGGALDNQPQHF.

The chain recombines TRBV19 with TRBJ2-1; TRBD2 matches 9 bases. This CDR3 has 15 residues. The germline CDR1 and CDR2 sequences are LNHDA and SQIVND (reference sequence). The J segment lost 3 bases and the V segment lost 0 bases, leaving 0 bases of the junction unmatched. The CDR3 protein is CASSIETSGYNEQFF. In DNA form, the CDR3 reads TGTGCCAGTAGTATAGAGACTAGCGGCTACAATGAGCAGTTCTTC.

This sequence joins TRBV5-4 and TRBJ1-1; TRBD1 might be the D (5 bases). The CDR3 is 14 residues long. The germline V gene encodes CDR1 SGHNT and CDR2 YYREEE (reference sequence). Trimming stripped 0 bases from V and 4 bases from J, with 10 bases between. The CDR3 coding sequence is TGTGCCAGCAGCTTGGCGGGCAGGGCCACTGAAGCTTTCTTT. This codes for CASSLAGRATEAFF.

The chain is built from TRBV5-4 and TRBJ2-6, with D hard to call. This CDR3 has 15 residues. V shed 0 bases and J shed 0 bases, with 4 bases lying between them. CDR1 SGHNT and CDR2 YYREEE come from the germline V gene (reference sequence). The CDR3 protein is CASSLDLSGANVLTF. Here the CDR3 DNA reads TGTGCCAGCAGCTTGGATCTCTCTGGGGCCAACGTCCTGACTTTC.

The CDR3 sequence: CASSFGQIDSNQPQHF. The CDR3 coding sequence is TGTGCCAGCAGCTTCGGACAGATTGATAGCAATCAGCCCCAGCATTTT. This chain uses TRBV7-2 with TRBJ1-5; possibly TRBD1 for D (6 bases). V was shortened by 3 bases and J by 0 bases, with 12 bases between the two germline ends. The CDR3 spans 16 residues. Germline V lookup: CDR1 SGHTA, CDR2 FQGNSA.

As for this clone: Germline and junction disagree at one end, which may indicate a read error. CDR3 residues: CASSAPGSTEAFF. CDR3 sequence (DNA): TGTGCCAGCTCAGCACCGGGAAGCACTGAAGCTTTCTTT. The chain has TRBV18 and TRBJ1-1; D is unclear. CDR1 and CDR2 from the germline V gene are KGHSH and LQKENI. The CDR3 is 13 residues long.

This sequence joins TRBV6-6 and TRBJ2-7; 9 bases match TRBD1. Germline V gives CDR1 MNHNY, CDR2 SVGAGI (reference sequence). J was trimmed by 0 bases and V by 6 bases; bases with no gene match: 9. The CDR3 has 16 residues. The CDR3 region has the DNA TGTGCCAGCAGCCGACAGGGGGGAACGGTCTCCTACGAGCAGTACGTC. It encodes CASSRQGGTVSYEQYV.

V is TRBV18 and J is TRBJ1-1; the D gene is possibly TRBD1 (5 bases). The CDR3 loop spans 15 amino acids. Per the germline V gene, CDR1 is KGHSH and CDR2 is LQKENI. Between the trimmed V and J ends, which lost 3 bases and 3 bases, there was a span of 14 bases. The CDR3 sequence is CASSPPRALDTEAFF. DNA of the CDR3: TGTGCCAGCTCACCTCCCAGGGCGCTCGACACTGAAGCTTTCTTT.

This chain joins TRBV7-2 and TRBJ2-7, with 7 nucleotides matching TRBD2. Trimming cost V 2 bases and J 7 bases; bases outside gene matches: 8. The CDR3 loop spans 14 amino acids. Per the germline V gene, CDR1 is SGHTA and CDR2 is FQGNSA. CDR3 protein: CASSLNARGVEQYF. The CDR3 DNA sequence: TGTGCCAGCAGCTTAAACGCCCGGGGGGTTGAGCAGTACTTC.

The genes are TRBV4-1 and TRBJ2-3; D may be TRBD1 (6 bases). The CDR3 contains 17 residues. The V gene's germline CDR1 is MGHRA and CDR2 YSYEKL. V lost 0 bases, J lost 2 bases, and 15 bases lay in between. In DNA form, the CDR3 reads TGCGCCAGCAGCCAAGAAATTCCAGGGGCTCCCACAGATACGCAGTATTTT. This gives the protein CASSQEIPGAPTDTQYF.

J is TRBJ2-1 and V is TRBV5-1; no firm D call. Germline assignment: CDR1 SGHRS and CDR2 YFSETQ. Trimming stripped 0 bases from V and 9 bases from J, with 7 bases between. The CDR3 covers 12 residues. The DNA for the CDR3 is TGCGCCAGCAGCTTGGGAGTCCGTGAGCAGTTCTTC. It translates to CASSLGVREQFF.

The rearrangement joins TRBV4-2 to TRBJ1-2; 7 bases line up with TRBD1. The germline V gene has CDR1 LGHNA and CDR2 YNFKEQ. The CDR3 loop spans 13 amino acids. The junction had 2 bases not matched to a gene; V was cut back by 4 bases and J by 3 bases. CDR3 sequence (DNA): TGTGCCAGCAGCCGAACAGGGGACTATGGCTACACCTTC. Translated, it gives CASSRTGDYGYTF.

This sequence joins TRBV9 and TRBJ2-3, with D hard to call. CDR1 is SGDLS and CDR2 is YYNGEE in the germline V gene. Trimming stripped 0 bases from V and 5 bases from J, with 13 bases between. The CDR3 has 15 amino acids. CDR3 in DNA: TGTGCCAGCAGCGTAGGTCCTTCGCCGGGAGATACGCAGTATTTT. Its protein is CASSVGPSPGDTQYF.